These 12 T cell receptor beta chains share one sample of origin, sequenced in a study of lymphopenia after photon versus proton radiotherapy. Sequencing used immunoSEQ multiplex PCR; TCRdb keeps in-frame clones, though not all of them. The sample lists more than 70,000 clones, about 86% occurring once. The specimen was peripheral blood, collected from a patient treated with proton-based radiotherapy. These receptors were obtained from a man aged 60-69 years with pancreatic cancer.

The DNA for the CDR3 is TGCGCCAGCAGCCAAGTAGGGGACTTTTTCTTGGGCTACACCTTC. Protein sequence: CASSQVGDFFLGYTF. The chain links TRBV4-3 to TRBJ1-2; possible D gene TRBD1, 5 bases. There are 15 residues in the CDR3. Germline CDR1 LGHNA, CDR2 YSLEER. Between the trimmed V and J ends, which lost 1 base and 8 bases, there was a span of 17 bases.

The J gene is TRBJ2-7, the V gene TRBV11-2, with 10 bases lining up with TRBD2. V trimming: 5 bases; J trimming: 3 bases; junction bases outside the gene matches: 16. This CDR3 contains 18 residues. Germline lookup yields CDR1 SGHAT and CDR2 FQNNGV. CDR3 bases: TGTGCCAGCAGCCCGATAAAAAGGACTAGCGGAAAAGGCTACGAGCAGTACTTC. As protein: CASSPIKRTSGKGYEQYF.

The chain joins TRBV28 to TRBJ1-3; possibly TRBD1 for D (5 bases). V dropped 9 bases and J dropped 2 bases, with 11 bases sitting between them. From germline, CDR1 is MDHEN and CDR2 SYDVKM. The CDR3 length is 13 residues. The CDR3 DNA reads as TGTGCCAGGATGCAGGGTCCTGGAAACACCATATATTTT. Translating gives CARMQGPGNTIYF.

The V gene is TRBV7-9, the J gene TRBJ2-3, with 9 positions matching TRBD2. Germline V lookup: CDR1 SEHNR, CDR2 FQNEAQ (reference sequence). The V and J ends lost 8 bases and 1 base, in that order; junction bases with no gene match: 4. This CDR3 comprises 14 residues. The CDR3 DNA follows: TGTGCCAGCCGGCTAGCGGGACGCACAGATACGCAGTATTTT. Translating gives CASRLAGRTDTQYF.

CDR3 nucleotides: TGTGCCAGCACCACCCTCGGGGGGAAAGAGACCCAGTACTTC. The encoded protein is CASTTLGGKETQYF. This rearrangement joins TRBV2 to TRBJ2-5, with 7 positions matching TRBD2. From germline, CDR1 is SNHLY and CDR2 FYNNEI. Unmatched junction bases numbered 8, after V lost 7 bases and J lost 3 bases. CDR3 size: 14 residues. The full variable domain, in which reference TRBV2 and TRBJ2-5 provide the parts outside the CDR3, is EPEVTQTPSHQVTQMGQEVILRCVPISNHLYFYWYRQILGQKVEFLVSFYNNEISEKSEIFDDQFSVERPDGSNFTLKIRSTKLEDSAMYFCASTTLGGKETQYFGPGTRLLVL.

The CDR3 DNA reads as TGTGCCAGCAGTTCTCTTAGCGGGAGGTCCCTAGAGACCCAGTACTTC. As protein: CASSSLSGRSLETQYF. The rearrangement links TRBV6-5 to TRBJ2-5, with TRBD2 matching over 10 bases. The ends lost 4 bases at V and 4 bases at J; junction bases unmatched: 9. This CDR3 region has 16 residues. CDR1 and CDR2 from the germline V gene are MNHEY and SVGAGI.

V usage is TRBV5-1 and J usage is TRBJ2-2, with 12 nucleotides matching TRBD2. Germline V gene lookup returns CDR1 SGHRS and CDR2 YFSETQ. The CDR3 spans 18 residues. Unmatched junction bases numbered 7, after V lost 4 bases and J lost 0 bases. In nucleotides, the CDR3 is TGCGCCAGCAGCCTTGTAACTAGCGGGAGGACGAACACCGGGGAGCTGTTTTTT. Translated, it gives CASSLVTSGRTNTGELFF.

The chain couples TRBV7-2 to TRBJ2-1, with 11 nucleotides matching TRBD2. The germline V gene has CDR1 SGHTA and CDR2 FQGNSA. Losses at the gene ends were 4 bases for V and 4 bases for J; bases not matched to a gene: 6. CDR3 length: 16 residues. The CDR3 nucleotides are TGTGCCAGCAGCTCCCATAGCGGGAGGGCGTACAATGAGCAGTTCTTC. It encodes CASSSHSGRAYNEQFF.

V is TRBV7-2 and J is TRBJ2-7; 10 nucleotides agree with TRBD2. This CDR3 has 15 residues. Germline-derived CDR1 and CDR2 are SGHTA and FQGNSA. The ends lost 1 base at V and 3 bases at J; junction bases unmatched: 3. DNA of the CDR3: TGTGCCAGCAGCTTAGGTGCTAGCGGGGGCTACGAGCAGTACTTC. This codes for CASSLGASGGYEQYF.

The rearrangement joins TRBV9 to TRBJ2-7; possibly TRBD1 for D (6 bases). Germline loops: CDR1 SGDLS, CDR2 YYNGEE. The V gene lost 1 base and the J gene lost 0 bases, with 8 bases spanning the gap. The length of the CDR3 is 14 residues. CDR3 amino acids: CASSVRDNSYEQYF. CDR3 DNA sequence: TGTGCCAGCAGCGTACGGGACAACTCCTACGAGCAGTACTTC.

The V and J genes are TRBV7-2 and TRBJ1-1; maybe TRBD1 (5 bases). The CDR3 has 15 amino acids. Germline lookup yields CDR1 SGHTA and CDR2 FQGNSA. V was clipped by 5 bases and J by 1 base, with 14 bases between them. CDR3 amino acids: CASSPRQTGNTEAFF. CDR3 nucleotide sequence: TGTGCCAGCAGCCCACGACAGACGGGGAACACTGAAGCTTTCTTT. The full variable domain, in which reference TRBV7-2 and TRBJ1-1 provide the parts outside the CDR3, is GAGVSQSPSNKVTEKGKDVELRCDPISGHTALYWYRQSLGQGLEFLIYFQGNSAPDKSGLPSDRFSAERTGGSVSTLTIQRTQQEDSAVYLCASSPRQTGNTEAFFGQGTRLTVV.

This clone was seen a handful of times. CDR3 residues: CASSVEEGTTYNSPLHF. The DNA of the CDR3 is TGTGCCAGCAGCGTAGAGGAGGGGACAACCTATAATTCACCCCTCCACTTT. The gene calls are TRBV9 and TRBJ1-6; D is possibly TRBD1 (6 bases). Germline-derived CDR1 and CDR2 are SGDLS and YYNGEE. Trimming cost V 0 bases and J 2 bases, with 12 bases left between them. This CDR3 has 17 amino acids. The full variable domain, in which reference TRBV9 and TRBJ1-6 provide the parts outside the CDR3, is DSGVTQTPKHLITATGQRVTLRCSPRSGDLSVYWYQQSLDQGLQFLIQYYNGEERAKGNILERFSAQQFPDLHSELNLSSLELGDSALYFCASSVEEGTTYNSPLHFGNGTRLTVT.